These T cell receptor beta chains were read from a single sample in a study of cytomegalovirus exposure and HLA in healthy donors. The method was immunoSEQ multiplex PCR; TCRdb's version includes in-frame clones alone and lacks a portion of them. The sample lists approximately 130,000 clones; about 69% were seen once. The specimen sequenced was PBMCs. The receptors shown here come from a man under 40 in good health and CMV-seronegative. The CDR3 runs from the conserved cysteine through the conserved F or W. A D gene is named only where the DNA matches it firmly. Expanded clones get a size class; other rows say once, few or many, or leave the size out.

V gene	J gene	D gene	CDR3 length	clone size	CDR3 protein	CDR3 DNA
TRBV27	TRBJ2-4	.	16	.	CASISPGGTAKNIQYF	TGTGCCAGCATCTCACCCGGCGGGACCGCCAAAAACATTCAGTACTTC
TRBV5-5	TRBJ2-6	.	16	.	CASSQEGLSGANVLTF	TGCGCCAGCAGCCAAGAAGGACTCTCTGGGGCCAACGTCCTGACTTTC
TRBV5-1	TRBJ2-2	.	16	.	CASSLGLGDISGELFF	TGCGCCAGCAGCTTGGGGCTAGGTGATATCTCCGGGGAGCTGTTTTTT
TRBV7-2	TRBJ2-5	TRBD2	17	.	CASSSDRTSGDQETQYF	TGTGCCAGCAGCTCCGACAGGACTAGCGGGGACCAAGAGACCCAGTACTTC
TRBV29-1	TRBJ2-1	TRBD1	13	.	CSEMTTGGNEQFF	TGCAGCGAGATGACTACAGGGGGCAATGAGCAGTTCTTC
TRBV4-2	TRBJ1-2	.	15	.	CASNKGAESNYGYTF	TGTGCCAGCAACAAAGGGGCCGAATCTAACTATGGCTACACCTTC
TRBV29-1	TRBJ1-5	.	17	few	CSATLQGRGDSNQPQHF	TGCAGCGCAACCTTACAGGGAAGGGGCGATAGCAATCAGCCCCAGCATTTT
TRBV19	TRBJ2-7	TRBD1	13	few	CASSSTGAYEQYF	TGTGCCAGTAGTTCGACAGGGGCCTACGAGCAGTACTTC
TRBV30	TRBJ1-2	.	13	.	CAWRGDNNYGYTF	TGTGCCTGGAGGGGGGACAATAACTATGGCTACACCTTC
TRBV5-4	TRBJ2-3	.	14	few	CASSWQGSTDTQYF	TGTGCCAGCAGCTGGCAGGGGAGCACAGATACGCAGTATTTT
TRBV10-3	TRBJ1-2	.	12	.	CAISESGSGYTF	TGTGCCATCAGTGAGTCTGGTAGTGGCTACACCTTC
TRBV5-1	TRBJ2-5	TRBD2	16	.	CASSLSDSGRGETQYF	TGCGCCAGCAGCTTGTCGGATAGCGGGAGAGGAGAGACCCAGTACTTC
TRBV4-3	TRBJ1-1	TRBD1	15	few	CASSLATGINTEAFF	TGCGCCAGCAGCCTCGCGACAGGGATAAACACTGAAGCTTTCTTT
TRBV13	TRBJ1-2	.	11	.	CASRSPQGLTF	TGTGCCAGCAGATCACCGCAGGGACTCACCTTC
TRBV6-6	TRBJ2-3	TRBD2	14	.	CASRLAGVIDTQYF	TGTGCCAGCAGGCTAGCGGGGGTTATAGATACGCAGTATTTT
TRBV9	TRBJ2-6	.	20	.	CASSVPPRWSDEAGANVLTF	TGTGCCAGCAGCGTACCTCCCCGGTGGAGTGATGAGGCAGGGGCCAACGTCCTGACTTTC
TRBV28	TRBJ1-4	.	15	.	CASSGPGATNEKLFF	TGTGCCAGCAGTGGCCCAGGGGCAACTAATGAAAAACTGTTTTTT
TRBV5-6	TRBJ2-1	TRBD1	14	.	CASSLQGSYNEQFF	TGTGCCAGCAGCTTACAGGGGTCGTACAATGAGCAGTTCTTC
TRBV9	TRBJ2-1	TRBD2	15	.	CASSATGTRYNEQFF	TGTGCCAGCAGCGCTACCGGGACTAGATACAATGAGCAGTTCTTC
TRBV19	TRBJ1-1	TRBD1	17	few	CASSVVSAGGISTEAFF	TGTGCCAGTAGTGTTGTCTCGGCAGGGGGCATATCTACTGAAGCTTTCTTT
TRBV4-3	TRBJ1-1	.	13	.	CASSQDQGYWAFF	TGCGCCAGCAGCCAAGATCAGGGGTATTGGGCTTTCTTT
TRBV4-3	TRBJ1-1	.	16	.	CASSQEDMTLNTEAFF	TGCGCCAGCAGCCAAGAGGATATGACTCTGAACACTGAAGCTTTCTTT
TRBV21-1	TRBJ2-7	.	14	many	CASSTGTTPYEQYF	TGTGCCAGCAGCACCGGGACTACACCCTACGAGCAGTACTTC
TRBV27	TRBJ2-7	TRBD2	17	once	CASSLSGLAGGLYEQYF	TGTGCCAGCAGTTTATCGGGGCTAGCGGGAGGTTTATACGAGCAGTACTTC
TRBV5-1	TRBJ2-5	TRBD2	14	.	CASSLVAGLETQYF	TGCGCCAGCAGCTTGGTAGCGGGCTTAGAGACCCAGTACTTC
TRBV29-1	TRBJ1-4	.	12	.	CSVTGSNEKLFF	TGCAGCGTTACGGGGTCTAATGAAAAACTGTTTTTT
TRBV5-1	TRBJ1-4	.	14	.	CASSLEQFNEKLFF	TGCGCCAGCAGCTTGGAACAGTTTAATGAAAAACTGTTTTTT
TRBV28	TRBJ2-3	TRBD2	15	.	CASSFRLAGVDTQYF	TGTGCCAGCAGTTTCCGACTAGCGGGGGTAGATACGCAGTATTTT
TRBV10-3	TRBJ1-4	.	17	.	CAISESSFRGTNEKLFF	TGTGCCATCAGTGAGTCTTCATTCCGGGGAACTAATGAAAAACTGTTTTTT
TRBV30	TRBJ2-7	TRBD1	15	.	CAWCRKRQGTYEQYF	TGTGCCTGGTGTCGGAAACGACAGGGAACCTACGAGCAGTACTTC
TRBV11-2	TRBJ2-4	TRBD2	13	.	CASTISSGDIQYF	TGTGCCAGCACCATCTCGAGCGGGGACATTCAGTACTTC
TRBV2	TRBJ2-3	.	15	.	CASSEALGPTDTQYF	TGTGCCAGCAGTGAAGCGCTGGGGCCCACAGATACGCAGTATTTT
TRBV11-2	TRBJ1-2	.	15	.	CASSTAAGWNYGYTF	TGTGCCAGCAGCACAGCGGCGGGATGGAACTATGGCTACACCTTC
TRBV7-9	TRBJ2-7	.	12	.	CASSSAVYEQYF	TGTGCCAGCAGCTCCGCGGTCTACGAGCAGTACTTC
TRBV19	TRBJ1-1	TRBD1	13	once	CASIDRGDTEAFF	TGTGCCAGCATCGACAGGGGGGACACTGAAGCTTTCTTT
TRBV4-3	TRBJ2-1	.	18	.	CASSQEPLSGSDYNEQFF	TGCGCCAGCAGCCAAGAACCACTAAGCGGATCCGACTACAATGAGCAGTTCTTC
TRBV30	TRBJ1-1	.	13	.	CAWSVLGHTEAFF	TGTGCCTGGAGTGTACTGGGGCACACTGAAGCTTTCTTT
TRBV12-5	TRBJ2-2	.	15	.	CASGLIQGNTGELFF	TGTGCTAGTGGTTTGATACAGGGAAACACCGGGGAGCTGTTTTTT
TRBV6-4	TRBJ2-2	.	14	.	CASSEQEGTGELFF	TGTGCCAGCAGTGAACAGGAGGGAACCGGGGAGCTGTTTTTT
TRBV27	TRBJ1-3	TRBD1	16	.	CASAKTGPLSGNTIYF	TGTGCCAGCGCCAAGACAGGGCCTCTCTCTGGAAACACCATATATTTT
TRBV30	TRBJ1-5	.	15	.	CAWSVRGYSNQPQHF	TGTGCCTGGAGTGTACGGGGTTATAGCAATCAGCCCCAGCATTTT
TRBV13	TRBJ2-2	.	15	.	CASSSTGIGTGELFF	TGTGCCAGCAGCTCTACAGGGATCGGGACCGGGGAGCTGTTTTTT
TRBV6-5	TRBJ2-1	.	14	.	CASSYNRRNNEQFF	TGTGCCAGCAGTTACAACCGGCGGAACAATGAGCAGTTCTTC
TRBV18	TRBJ2-7	TRBD1	16	.	CASDPFGRGHAYEQYF	TGTGCCAGCGACCCTTTTGGAAGGGGGCATGCGTACGAGCAGTACTTC
TRBV5-1	TRBJ2-3	.	13	.	CASSTSKTDTQYF	TGCGCCAGCAGCACTTCTAAGACAGATACGCAGTATTTT
TRBV15	TRBJ2-7	.	12	.	CATSRDRGEQYF	TGTGCCACCAGCAGAGATCGAGGCGAGCAGTACTTC
TRBV27	TRBJ2-7	TRBD1	14	.	CALGRDRNPYEQYF	TGTGCCCTCGGACGGGACAGGAACCCGTACGAGCAGTACTTC
TRBV6-5	TRBJ2-7	TRBD1	16	.	CASSYQITGGDYEQYF	TGTGCCAGCAGTTACCAGATCACAGGGGGCGATTACGAGCAGTACTTC
TRBV10-3	TRBJ2-1	TRBD2	15	.	CAISLLAGGVDEQFF	TGTGCCATCAGTTTACTAGCGGGAGGTGTGGATGAGCAGTTCTTC
TRBV29-1	TRBJ1-3	.	14	.	CSVEFPGSGNTIYF	TGCAGCGTTGAGTTTCCGGGTTCTGGAAACACCATATATTTT
TRBV7-9	TRBJ2-7	TRBD1	15	once	CASSLGTGFAYEQYF	TGTGCCAGCAGCTTGGGGACAGGGTTCGCCTACGAGCAGTACTTC
TRBV5-1	TRBJ2-7	TRBD1	13	.	CASSLTGGYEQYF	TGCGCCAGCAGCTTGACAGGGGGATACGAGCAGTACTTC
TRBV19	TRBJ1-6	.	14	.	CASSIVGGNSPLHF	TGTGCCAGTAGTATAGTTGGAGGAAATTCACCCCTCCACTTT